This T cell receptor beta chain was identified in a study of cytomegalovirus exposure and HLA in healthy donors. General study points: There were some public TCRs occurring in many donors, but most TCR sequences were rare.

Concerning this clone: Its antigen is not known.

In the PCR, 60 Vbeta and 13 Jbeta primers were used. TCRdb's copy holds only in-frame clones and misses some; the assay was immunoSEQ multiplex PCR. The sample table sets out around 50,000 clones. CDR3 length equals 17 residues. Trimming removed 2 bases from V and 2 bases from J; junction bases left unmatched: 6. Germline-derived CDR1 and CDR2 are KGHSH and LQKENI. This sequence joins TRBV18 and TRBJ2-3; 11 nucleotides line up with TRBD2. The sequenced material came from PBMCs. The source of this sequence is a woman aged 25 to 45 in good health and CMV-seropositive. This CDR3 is CASSPGLAGGSTDTQYF. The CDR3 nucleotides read TGTGCCAGCTCACCAGGGCTAGCGGGGGGATCCACAGATACGCAGTATTTT.